One sample yielded the 18 T cell receptor beta chains listed below, sequenced in a study of blood T cell repertoires in COVID-19. Profiling relied on immunoSEQ multiplex PCR, and the TCRdb table lists in-frame clones only, not all of them. The profile covers almost 90,000 clones, with 88% appearing a single time and roughly 10% taken by the ten largest. The sequencing input was peripheral blood. The receptors shown here come from a man aged 80 or over with acute or convalescent COVID-19.

The chain is built from TRBV6-5 and TRBJ2-1; TRBD2 is a possible D gene (7 bases). Germline CDR1 is MNHEY and CDR2 is SVGAGI. Trimming removed 6 bases at V and 4 bases at J, with 16 bases between. The length of the CDR3 is 15 residues. CDR3 amino acids: CASSGGPSVYNEQFF. The CDR3 coding sequence is TGTGCCAGCAGCGGGGGGCCTAGCGTTTACAATGAGCAGTTCTTC.

The genes are TRBV6-5 and TRBJ1-1, with 9 bases that match TRBD1. The V gene's germline CDR1 is MNHEY and CDR2 SVGAGI. Trimming cost V 6 bases and J 2 bases; bases outside gene matches: 4. There are 14 residues in the CDR3. The CDR3 coding sequence is TGTGCCAGCAGGGGACAGGGAATAAACACTGAAGCTTTCTTT. Translated: CASRGQGINTEAFF.

This chain joins TRBV11-3 and TRBJ1-5, with a possible D match to TRBD1 (6 bases). The CDR3 is 17 amino acids. Germline-derived CDR1 and CDR2 are SGHNT and YENEEA. V gave up 2 bases and J gave up 0 bases, with 14 bases separating them. The CDR3 is CASSLFDRRYSNQPQHF. The CDR3 coding sequence is TGTGCCAGCAGCTTATTCGACAGGCGATATAGCAATCAGCCCCAGCATTTT.

The chain has TRBV28 and TRBJ1-2, with D possibly matching TRBD1 (6 bases). The germline V gene has CDR1 MDHEN and CDR2 SYDVKM. V lost 1 base to trimming and J lost 7 bases, with 10 bases between them. CDR3 length: 13 residues. The CDR3 loop is CASSLLVGAGYTF. The CDR3 nucleotides are TGTGCCAGCAGTTTATTGGTGGGGGCTGGCTACACCTTC.

The rearrangement uses TRBV5-1 and TRBJ1-6; weak D call: TRBD1 (6 bases). The CDR3 has 14 amino acids. V dropped 2 bases and J dropped 5 bases, with 8 bases sitting between them. The germline CDR1 and CDR2 sequences are SGHRS and YFSETQ. In nucleotides, the CDR3 is TGCGCCAGCAGCTTCGGGACAAATAATTCACCCCTCCACTTT. This codes for CASSFGTNNSPLHF. The full variable domain, with the rest looked up from reference TRBV5-1 and TRBJ1-6, is KAGVTQTPRYLIKTRGQQVTLSCSPISGHRSVSWYQQTPGQGLQFLFEYFSETQRNKGNFPGRFSGRQFSNSRSEMNVSTLELGDSALYLCASSFGTNNSPLHFGNGTRLTVT.

V and J are TRBV5-1 and TRBJ2-2; 9 nucleotides line up with TRBD2. The CDR3 is made up of 16 amino acids. Germline trimming cut 2 bases from V and 4 bases from J; bases unmatched to any gene: 6. The germline CDR1 and CDR2 sequences are SGHRS and YFSETQ. CDR3 in amino acids: CASSFGLAGTTGELFF. For the CDR3, the DNA is TGCGCCAGCAGCTTCGGGCTAGCGGGGACCACCGGGGAGCTGTTTTTT.

The V and J genes are TRBV3-1 (or the pseudogene TRBV3-2) and TRBJ2-3; 15 bases line up with TRBD2. V dropped 4 bases and J dropped 1; count of bases not matched to a gene: 6. Germline CDR1 LGHDT, CDR2 YNNKEL (reference sequence). The CDR3 has 18 amino acids. The CDR3 DNA reads as TGTGCCAGCAGCCGGGGACTAGCGGGGGGCAAGGGCACAGATACGCAGTATTTT. Amino acid sequence: CASSRGLAGGKGTDTQYF.

The chain joins TRBV12-3 or TRBV12-4 to TRBJ2-1, with D perhaps matching TRBD2 (5 bases). Trimming took 5 bases from V and 8 from J, leaving 10 bases between them. This CDR3 has 12 amino acids. The CDR3, as DNA: TGTGCCAGCAGTAACACTAGACATGAGCAGTTCTTC. The encoded protein is CASSNTRHEQFF.

The V call is TRBV5-4, the J call TRBJ2-5; 8 bases line up with TRBD1. J lost 3 bases, V lost 3 bases, and 4 bases had no gene match. The CDR3 runs to 14 residues. CDR1 is SGHNT and CDR2 is YYREEE in the germline V gene (reference sequence). CDR3 region: CASSSPTGEETQYF. As DNA, the CDR3 is TGTGCCAGCAGCTCACCGACAGGGGAAGAGACCCAGTACTTC.

The chain combines TRBV28 with TRBJ1-2, with TRBD1 identical over 9 bases. From germline, CDR1 is MDHEN and CDR2 SYDVKM. CDR3 length: 14 amino acids. Unmatched junction bases numbered 5, after V lost 4 bases and J lost 5 bases. CDR3 region: CASSSGQGSYGYTF. The CDR3 coding sequence is TGTGCCAGCAGTTCCGGACAGGGGTCGTATGGCTACACCTTC.

This rearrangement joins TRBV7-9 to TRBJ2-7; 11 bases match TRBD1. The V gene's germline CDR1 is SEHNR and CDR2 FQNEAQ (reference sequence). The CDR3 sequence is 13 residues long. V was pared by 10 bases and J by 4 bases, with 6 bases of the junction left unmatched. The CDR3 nucleotides read TGTGCCATACCGGGACAGGGGGGTTACGAGCAGTACTTC. This codes for CAIPGQGGYEQYF.

The chain uses TRBV19 and TRBJ1-5; 7 bases fit TRBD1. The CDR3 contains 15 residues. Unmatched junction bases numbered 10, after V lost 10 bases and J lost 1 base. Germline CDR1 and CDR2: LNHDA and SQIVND (reference sequence). The CDR3 bases are TGTGCCACTGCTAGAGGGGGCAGGAGCAATCAGCCCCAGCATTTT. This translates into CATARGGRSNQPQHF.

The chain is built from TRBV18 and TRBJ1-1; tentative D call: TRBD1 (6 bases). Per germline, CDR1 KGHSH and CDR2 LQKENI. Deletions cut 3 bases from V and 5 bases from J, with 13 bases between. CDR3 size: 14 residues. CDR3 amino acids: CASSPRGKVTEAFF. As DNA, the CDR3 is TGTGCCAGCTCACCGAGGGGGAAGGTGACTGAAGCTTTCTTT.

This clone was seen just once. As DNA, the CDR3 is TGTGCCAGCAGTTGGACTAGCGGGAGGGGTTTGTACAATGAGCAGTTCTTC. Residues: CASSWTSGRGLYNEQFF. The chain combines TRBV11-3 with TRBJ2-1; the match to TRBD2 covers 15 bases. The CDR3 is 17 residues long. Germline V gives CDR1 SGHNT, CDR2 YENEEA. After removal of 6 bases from V and 4 bases from J, the junction contained 7 bases not matched to a gene.

The J gene is TRBJ1-1, the V gene TRBV5-1, with 7 bases that match TRBD1. The CDR3 has 15 amino acids. Trimming at V came to 0 bases and at J to 6 bases, leaving 8 bases not matched to a gene. Germline lookup yields CDR1 SGHRS and CDR2 YFSETQ. Written as DNA, the CDR3 is TGCGCCAGCAGCTTGGGTGACAGGGAGGATGCTGAAGCTTTCTTT. Protein product: CASSLGDREDAEAFF.

The chain recombines TRBV30 with TRBJ1-1; D remains unclear. The germline V and J ends were trimmed by 0 bases and 1 base, with 9 bases remaining between them. The CDR3 extends over 14 amino acids. In germline, CDR1 is GTSNPN, CDR2 SVGIG (reference sequence). The CDR3 here is CAWSVLTPNTEAFF. The CDR3 nucleotides are TGTGCCTGGAGTGTACTCACCCCGAACACTGAAGCTTTCTTT.

The genes are TRBV28 and TRBJ2-3, with unresolved D. Per germline, CDR1 MDHEN and CDR2 SYDVKM. V dropped 6 bases and J dropped 1 base, with 11 bases sitting between them. This CDR3 contains 14 residues. The CDR3 DNA reads TGTGCCAGCAGCGCTTCGTGGCGCACAGATACGCAGTATTTT. It specifies CASSASWRTDTQYF.

The chain joins TRBV7-9 to TRBJ1-2; TRBD1 is a possible D gene (6 bases). The germline gives CDR1 SEHNR, CDR2 FQNEAQ (reference sequence). V was pared by 4 bases and J by 8 bases, with 11 bases between. There are 12 residues in the CDR3. CDR3 residues: CASSSGDSGYTF. The CDR3 nucleotides read TGTGCCAGCAGCTCAGGGGATTCGGGCTACACCTTC.